This T cell receptor (beta chain) was identified in a study of tumor-infiltrating lymphocytes in primary liver carcinoma. Germline CDR1 and CDR2: SGHVS and FQNEAQ. The CDR3 has 15 amino acids. Trimming cost V 8 bases and J 4 bases, with 18 bases left between them. Unsorted bulk tissue (roughly 20-34 mg) underwent RNA and DNA co-extraction. Production of TCR beta cDNA used around 500 ng total RNA together with a constant-region primer. Three rounds of nested multiplex PCR with slightly modified ARM-PCR produced TCR beta libraries. Investigators reported that the first two PCR rounds, at 10 cycles each, used TRBV1-TRBV30 forward primers with a C-beta reverse primer. Using its own MiXCR run on the multiplex PCR reads, TCRdb lists one record per CDR3 protein. The profile shows approximately 47,000 distinct CDR3 sequences, 70% to 80% of them singletons.

Sequenced input: liver tumor tissue from sampling region 3. This sample's subset: tumor region T3, left-lateral pole. This TCR came from a man in his forties with primary liver carcinoma and hepatitis B virus infection. This chain uses TRBV7-8 with TRBJ2-1, with D perhaps being TRBD1 or TRBD2 (5 bases each). As DNA, the CDR3 is TGTGCCAGCTCCCCAGGACAAGCGGATTACAATGAGCAGTTCTTC. It encodes CASSPGQADYNEQFF.